The 2 T cell receptor beta chains in this list originate from one sample, sequenced in a study of molecular identifiers for immune sequencing clone quantification. TCRdb itself ran the PCR reads through MiXCR, one entry per CDR3 protein. The table shows some 650,000 distinct CDR3 sequences, with 15% to 20% occurring only once. The specimen sequenced was naive CD8+ T cells from blood, with Jurkat cell RNA spiked in. Specified subset: FACS-sorted CD8+CD4-CCR7+CD45RA+ naive T cells. Receptors originate from a human donor in good health. Some libraries in this study had Jurkat cell RNA spiked in.

At least ten counts were recorded for this clonotype. J is TRBJ1-1 and V is TRBV3-1; weak D call: TRBD1 (5 bases). Germline lookup yields CDR1 LGHDT and CDR2 YNNKEL (reference sequence). The CDR3 runs 14 residues. Trimming pared 4 bases from V and 8 bases from J, leaving 17 bases between. The CDR3 protein is CASSPGVDTGEAFF. The CDR3, as DNA: TGTGCCAGCAGCCCCGGGGTGGACACGGGAGAAGCTTTCTTT.

To note about this clonotype: A read error may explain this, as a much larger clone is one base away. The chain is built from TRBV11-2 and TRBJ2-1; D is uncertain. From germline, CDR1 is SGHAT and CDR2 FQNNGV. The length of the CDR3 is 12 residues. The CDR3 coding sequence is TGTGCCGGCAGCTTAGCTCCGCGGGAGCAGTTCTTC. As protein: CAGSLAPREQFF.